Sequencing of this T cell receptor beta chain was carried out in a study of cytomegalovirus exposure and HLA in healthy donors. Amplification used 60 Vbeta primers and 13 Jbeta primers. The assay was immunoSEQ multiplex PCR, and TCRdb's table has in-frame clones only and misses some. Of about 120,000 clones listed, roughly 83% are singletons. There are 15 residues in the CDR3. Germline V gene sequence: CDR1 MDHEN, CDR2 SYDVKM. V lost 6 bases to trimming and J lost 2 bases; unmatched junction nucleotides: 6. The chain uses TRBV28 and TRBJ2-1, with 8 bases that match TRBD2. Sequencing was performed on PBMCs. The sequence was obtained from a man aged 25-45 years in good health and CMV-seropositive. The CDR3 sequence: CASSLGTRPYNEQFF. The CDR3 region has the DNA TGTGCCAGCAGCCTCGGGACTAGACCCTACAATGAGCAGTTCTTC.